The 11 T cell receptor beta chains listed next were all sequenced from one sample in a study of T cell responses to AZD1222 COVID-19 vaccine. This table comes from immunoSEQ multiplex PCR, and its TCRdb copy is limited to in-frame clones, with some not included. The sample contains approximately 140,000 clones, roughly 92% of which appear only once. The material sequenced was peripheral blood, taken 28 days after the second AZD1222 dose. The receptor source for this set is an adult who received the AZD1222 COVID-19 vaccine.

The chain is built from TRBV28 and TRBJ2-3; D not certain. CDR1 and CDR2 from the germline V gene are MDHEN and SYDVKM. Trimming cost V 4 bases and J 9 bases, with 11 bases left between them. The CDR3 is 12 residues long. The CDR3 coding sequence is TGTGCCAGCAGTTCGTCAGTGGAGACGCAGTATTTT. Protein product: CASSSSVETQYF. Looking up the rest from reference TRBV28 and TRBJ2-3 gives the full variable domain: DVKVTQSSRYLVKRTGEKVFLECVQDMDHENMFWYRQDPGLGLRLIYFSYDVKMKEKGDIPEGYSVSREKKERFSLILESASTNQTSMYLCASSSSVETQYFGPGTRLTVL.

The rearrangement joins TRBV10-3 to TRBJ2-1; maybe TRBD2 (6 bases). This CDR3 spans 19 amino acids. The germline V gene encodes CDR1 ENHRY and CDR2 SYGVKD. V was cut by 3 bases and J by 3 bases, with 24 bases left in between. This CDR3 reads CAISDPSGRGTAGYNEQFF. The DNA for the CDR3 is TGTGCCATCAGTGACCCTTCCGGTCGCGGGACGGCGGGCTACAATGAGCAGTTCTTC.

The gene calls are TRBV30 and TRBJ1-3; D might be TRBD1 (5 bases). This CDR3 is 15 amino acids long. Trimming removed 3 bases from V and 0 bases from J, with 12 bases in between. Per germline, CDR1 GTSNPN and CDR2 SVGIG (reference sequence). CDR3 region: CAWRLGGSSGNTIYF. CDR3 in DNA: TGTGCCTGGAGATTGGGGGGGAGCTCTGGAAACACCATATATTTT.

J is TRBJ1-1 and V is TRBV7-9; a weak D match, TRBD1 (5 bases). The germline CDR1 and CDR2 sequences are SEHNR and FQNEAQ (reference sequence). The CDR3 extends over 15 amino acids. Trimming pared 5 bases from V and 1 base from J, leaving 14 bases between. This CDR3 reads CASSRLGTGNTEAFF. The CDR3 region has the DNA TGTGCCAGCAGCCGCCTGGGGACCGGGAACACTGAAGCTTTCTTT.

The rearrangement joins TRBV6-5 to TRBJ2-7; TRBD1 matches at 7 bases. This CDR3 comprises 13 residues. V shed 6 bases and J 2 bases; nucleotides not matched to a gene: 4. Germline CDR1 reads MNHEY; CDR2 reads SVGAGI. This CDR3 reads CASSRDRPYEQYF. DNA for the CDR3: TGTGCCAGCAGCCGGGACAGACCCTACGAGCAGTACTTC.

This chain connects TRBV7-9 to TRBJ2-2; D might be TRBD1 (5 bases). CDR3 length equals 13 residues. The germline V gene encodes CDR1 SEHNR and CDR2 FQNEAQ (reference sequence). V shed 11 bases and J shed 3 bases, with 13 bases lying between them. The CDR3 here is CAWLGLHTGELFF. CDR3 nucleotides: TGTGCCTGGCTGGGGCTACACACCGGGGAGCTGTTTTTT.

The chain uses TRBV30 and TRBJ1-3; tentative D call: TRBD1 (6 bases). V lost 3 bases, J lost 0 bases, and 12 bases lay in between. This CDR3 is built from 15 residues. Per the germline V gene, CDR1 is GTSNPN and CDR2 is SVGIG (reference sequence). Here the CDR3 DNA reads TGTGCCTGGAGGCATACAGGGAACTCTGGAAACACCATATATTTT. Protein: CAWRHTGNSGNTIYF.

The gene calls are TRBV7-6 and TRBJ1-1, with unresolved D. The length of the CDR3 is 15 residues. Looked up from germline, CDR1 is SGHVS and CDR2 is FNYEAQ. Trimming pared 0 bases from V and 4 bases from J, leaving 12 bases between. The CDR3 is CASSLAEAEGTEAFF. The DNA of the CDR3 is TGTGCCAGCAGCTTAGCGGAAGCCGAGGGCACTGAAGCTTTCTTT.

The genes are TRBV29-1 and TRBJ2-7; 9 bases align to TRBD2. Germline CDR1 and CDR2: SQVTM and ANQGSEA. The CDR3 is 13 amino acids. The junction had 4 bases not matched to a gene; V was cut back by 4 bases and J by 3 bases. For the CDR3, the DNA is TGCAGCGTTGCGACTAGCGGTATCTACGAGCAGTACTTC. Amino acid sequence: CSVATSGIYEQYF.

The V gene is TRBV19, the J gene TRBJ1-1; 8 nucleotides match TRBD1. Looked up from germline, CDR1 is LNHDA and CDR2 is SQIVND (reference sequence). There are 15 residues in the CDR3. J lost 5 bases, V lost 7 bases, and 12 bases had no gene match. The chain's CDR3 is CASTDLGDRKTEAFF. As DNA, the CDR3 is TGTGCCAGTACCGATTTGGGGGACAGGAAAACTGAAGCTTTCTTT.

V and J are TRBV7-9 and TRBJ2-1; D uncertain. Trimming removed 5 bases from V and 3 bases from J, with 14 bases in between. There are 15 residues in the CDR3. CDR1 is SEHNR, CDR2 FQNEAQ, per germline (reference sequence). CDR3 sequence: CASSLYHGGYNEQFF. DNA for the CDR3: TGTGCCAGCAGCCTCTATCATGGCGGCTACAATGAGCAGTTCTTC.